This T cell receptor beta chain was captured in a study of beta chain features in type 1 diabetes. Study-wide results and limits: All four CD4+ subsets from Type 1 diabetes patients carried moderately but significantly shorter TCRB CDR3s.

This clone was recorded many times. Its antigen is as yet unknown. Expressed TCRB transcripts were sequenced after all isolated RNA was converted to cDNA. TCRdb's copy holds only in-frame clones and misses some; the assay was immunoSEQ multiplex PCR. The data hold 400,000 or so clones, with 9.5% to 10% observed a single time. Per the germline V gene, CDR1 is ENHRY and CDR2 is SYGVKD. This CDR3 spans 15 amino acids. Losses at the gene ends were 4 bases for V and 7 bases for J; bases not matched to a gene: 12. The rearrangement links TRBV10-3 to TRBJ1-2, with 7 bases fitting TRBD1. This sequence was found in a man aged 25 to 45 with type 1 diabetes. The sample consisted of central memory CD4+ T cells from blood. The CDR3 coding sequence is TGTGCCATCAGTGGGGTCCGGACAGGAGACGGTGGCTACACCTTC. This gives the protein CAISGVRTGDGGYTF.